The present T cell receptor beta chain was sequenced within a study of blood T cell repertoires in COVID-19. V lost 7 bases and J 2 bases, leaving 12 bases between the germline ends. Germline loops: CDR1 MDHEN, CDR2 SYDVKM. The CDR3 spans 13 residues. Participants were aged about 18 to 89 years from about 25 US areas. Researchers sorted participants into cohorts using their self-reported clinical history. In the original processing: Counts of nucleated cells, estimated from reference gene primer amplification, were obtained. Assay used: immunoSEQ multiplex PCR; TCRdb lists only in-frame clones, some missing. That table is the source of V, J and clone size, and D and trimming were worked out from the DNA. The sample consists of roughly 280,000 clones, roughly 86% of them appearing once.

J is TRBJ2-7 and V is TRBV28; D is undetermined. Input material: PBMCs or T cells enriched from blood (not recorded which). This sequence originates from a woman in her fifties or sixties who had recovered from COVID-19. The CDR3 reads CASNPGDTYEQYF. The CDR3 DNA reads TGTGCCAGCAACCCCGGAGATACCTACGAGCAGTACTTC.